This is a list of T cell receptor beta chains from one sample in a study of T cell responses to AZD1222 COVID-19 vaccine. Repertoires were generated with immunoSEQ multiplex PCR, while TCRdb's copy carries only in-frame clones and drops some. The data contain approximately 100,000 clones, around 90% of them singletons. The material was peripheral blood, obtained on day 0 of AZD1222 vaccination. The receptors were sampled from an adult in good health. Each CDR3 is given with its conserved first and last residue.

TRBV3-1/TRBV3-2	CASSQEPNSPLHF
TRBV5-1	CASRGQGDGYGYTF
TRBV5-1	CASSLVGLADKQFF
TRBV11-3	CASSQGTEAFF
TRBV18	CASSPQGQETQYF
TRBV5-4	CASSPWPSGSDEQFF
TRBV4-1	CASSQDSTRLYEQYF
TRBV28	CASSISPPGAGGQETQYF
TRBV5-8	CASSRQGTVNTEAFF
TRBV3-1/TRBV3-2	CASSRGGPATQYF
TRBV2	CASSLRTSGLYEQYF
TRBV27	CASSFAGSGGAGETQYF
TRBV14	CASSQERRTDTQYF
TRBV7-2	CASTLRQGISGANVLTF
TRBV28	CASSSTGQGAREQYF
TRBV11-2	CASSSGQNSNEKLFF
TRBV10-3	CAISPGQKISGANVLTF
TRBV7-2	CASSLTYEQYF
TRBV19	CASSIGPSIYEQFF
TRBV4-1	CASRTGEFLPLHF
TRBV18	CASSPDQETQYF
TRBV7-9	CASSLGQAYSNQPQHF